This TCR beta chain is from a study of regulatory T cells in long-lasting Graves disease. About the study: Newly diagnosed Graves' patients had taken antithyroid drugs under 3 months.

Building of the TCR beta libraries involved iRepertoire HTBI primers and Arm-PCR of CDR3 regions. TCRdb analysed the multiplex PCR reads with MiXCR anew, one entry per CDR3 protein. The sample lists around 450,000 distinct CDR3 sequences, 15% to 20% occurring once. Time point noted: newly diagnosed GD, antithyroid drugs for less than 3 months. PBMCs provided the RNA from which the TCR library was made. Patients came through an endocrinology department, and that department was in Xi'an, China. There are 12 residues in the CDR3. CDR1 is SQVTM, CDR2 ANQGSEA, per germline. Trimming at V came to 6 bases and at J to 6 bases, leaving 6 bases not matched to a gene. This clonotype was counted between two and nine times. This same sample was also part of a study on T cells in Graves' hyperthyroidism and ophthalmopathy. From that paper: The TCR CDR3 first-round RT-PCR relied on the HTBI primer set. Most thyroid clonotypes with frequency above 0.001 were detected in blood.

The TCR originated in a man aged 35 to 55 with Graves disease. The J gene is TRBJ2-7, the V gene TRBV29-1; TRBD1 matches at 9 bases. The sample consisted of peripheral blood mononuclear cells (PBMCs), taken at new diagnosis, from a patient treated with antithyroid drugs. This CDR3 is CSVHRGRGEQYF. Here the CDR3 DNA reads TGCAGCGTACACAGGGGGCGAGGCGAGCAGTACTTC.